This T cell receptor beta chain is drawn from a study of Tregs in tolerant kidney transplant recipients. Trimming stripped 0 bases from V and 4 bases from J, with 12 bases between. The CDR3 runs to 15 residues. CDR1 is MNHEY and CDR2 is SVGAGI in the germline V gene. The method was immunoSEQ multiplex PCR; TCRdb's version includes in-frame clones alone and lacks a portion of them. The sample has around 15,000 clones; roughly 78% are singletons. This clone was recorded a few times. V and J are TRBV6-5 and TRBJ1-1; TRBD1 is a possible D gene (6 bases). The TCR was taken from a human donor who received a combined kidney and bone marrow transplant. The input for sequencing was Tregs from blood, taken before the transplant. CDR3 amino acids: CASSYSQGSGTEAFF. CDR3 nucleotides: TGTGCCAGCAGTTACTCCCAGGGGTCGGGCACTGAAGCTTTCTTT.